Each of the 18 T cell receptor beta chains below was sequenced from the same sample in a study of T cells after yellow fever vaccination. TCRdb called the 5' RACE reads again in MiXCR, with one record for every CDR3 protein. This table holds around 200,000 distinct CDR3 sequences, approximately 10% found once. Sequencing was performed on CD8+ T cells sorted from PBMCs, taken 15 days after the yellow fever booster vaccination. The receptors originated from a man aged 18 to 35 who received the YFV17D yellow fever vaccine.

V gene TRBV15 combines with J gene TRBJ1-4; D ambiguous. Germline V gene data show CDR1 as LNHNV and CDR2 as YYDKDF (reference sequence). V lost 1 base and J lost 0, with 6 bases in between. The CDR3 consists of 15 residues. The CDR3 loop is CATSRGLATNEKLFF. The CDR3 DNA sequence: TGTGCCACCAGCAGAGGGCTGGCAACTAATGAAAAACTGTTTTTT.

The rearrangement links TRBV6-2 or TRBV6-3 to TRBJ1-2; no clear D. Germline-derived CDR1 and CDR2 are MNHEY and SVGEGT. The V and J ends lost 2 bases and 12 bases respectively, with 19 bases between them. The CDR3 is made up of 14 amino acids. In DNA, the CDR3 is TGTGCCAGCAGTTACGGTGCACCCCGGGCCCGGGACACCTTC. Translated, it gives CASSYGAPRARDTF.

This clonotype was observed a few times. CDR3 sequence (DNA): TGTGCCAGCAGTTCACAGGGGGAGAATTCACCCCTCCACTTT. This sequence encodes CASSSQGENSPLHF. The chain combines TRBV6-2 or TRBV6-3 with TRBJ1-6, with TRBD1 identical over 8 bases. The length of the CDR3 is 14 residues. Germline assignment: CDR1 MNHEY and CDR2 SVGEGT. Trimming at V came to 4 bases and at J to 7 bases, leaving 3 bases not matched to a gene.

This sequence joins TRBV14 and TRBJ2-7, with 7 positions matching TRBD1. Germline V gene lookup returns CDR1 SGHDN and CDR2 FVKESK. The CDR3 contains 16 residues. CDR3 region: CASSQGQGLLSCEQYV. The CDR3 DNA reads as TGTGCCAGCAGCCAAGGACAGGGATTGTTGTCCTGCGAGCAGTACGTC.

This clonotype was picked up many times. J is TRBJ2-7 and V is TRBV7-6, with 9 positions matching TRBD1. Unmatched junction bases numbered 2, after V lost 5 bases and J lost 0 bases. Germline lookup yields CDR1 SGHVS and CDR2 FNYEAQ. This CDR3 region has 14 residues. As DNA, the CDR3 is TGTGCCAGCAGCAGACAGGGGGGCTCCTACGAGCAGTACTTC. It encodes CASSRQGGSYEQYF. Combining the CDR3 with reference TRBV7-6 and TRBJ2-7 gives the whole variable domain GAGVSQSPRYKVTKRGQDVALRCDPISGHVSLYWYRQALGQGPEFLTYFNYEAQQDKSGLPNDRFSAERPEGSISTLTIQRTEQRDSAMYRCASSRQGGSYEQYFGPGTRLTVT.

The chain recombines TRBV7-9 with TRBJ1-1, with D possibly matching TRBD1 (5 bases). V was cut by 3 bases and J by 4 bases, with 15 bases left in between. The germline V gene has CDR1 SEHNR and CDR2 FQNEAQ (reference sequence). This CDR3 region has 15 residues. CDR3 residues: CASSFVGLGRTEAFF. CDR3 bases: TGTGCCAGCAGCTTCGTGGGTCTGGGGCGCACTGAAGCTTTCTTT.

This clonotype was picked up many times. This chain joins TRBV6-5 and TRBJ2-3; no clear D gene. CDR3 length equals 14 residues. Germline CDR1 and CDR2: MNHEY and SVGAGI. Trimming took 1 base from V and 4 from J, leaving 9 bases between them. CDR3 amino acids: CASSYWKRSDTQYF. The CDR3 bases are TGTGCCAGCAGTTACTGGAAGCGTTCAGATACGCAGTATTTT.

The chain joins TRBV10-3 to TRBJ1-2, with D uncertain. Germline-derived CDR1 and CDR2 are ENHRY and SYGVKD. The CDR3 contains 16 residues. Trimming cost V 4 bases and J 4 bases, with 19 bases left between them. CDR3: CAISALPTMVTYGYTF. The CDR3 DNA follows: TGTGCCATCAGTGCACTTCCCACGATGGTTACCTATGGCTACACCTTC.

This chain joins TRBV29-1 and TRBJ1-1, with no clear D. Germline lookup yields CDR1 SQVTM and CDR2 ANQGSEA. The CDR3 sequence is 13 residues long. V dropped 6 bases and J dropped 0 bases, with 11 bases sitting between them. The chain's CDR3 is CSVVGPMNTEAFF. The CDR3 DNA reads TGCAGCGTGGTAGGACCTATGAACACTGAAGCTTTCTTT.

This clonotype was seen at least ten times. The chain has TRBV5-1 and TRBJ2-2, with unresolved D. The CDR3 sequence is 14 residues long. Trimming left V 2 bases short and J 6 bases short, with 11 bases between. Germline V CDR1 and CDR2: SGHRS, YFSETQ. For the CDR3, the DNA is TGCGCCAGCAGCTTTATAGCTTCCGCCGGGGAGCTGTTTTTT. Translation: CASSFIASAGELFF. The complete variable domain, with remaining parts taken from reference TRBV5-1 and TRBJ2-2, reads KAGVTQTPRYLIKTRGQQVTLSCSPISGHRSVSWYQQTPGQGLQFLFEYFSETQRNKGNFPGRFSGRQFSNSRSEMNVSTLELGDSALYLCASSFIASAGELFFGEGSRLTVL.

This clonotype was counted between two and nine times. One junction end disagrees with the germline gene, perhaps due to a read error. The rearrangement joins TRBV5-8 to TRBJ1-1, with D maybe TRBD1 (5 bases). Germline-derived CDR1 and CDR2 are SGHTS and YDEGEE. CDR3 length: 14 amino acids. Here the CDR3 reads CASTLGLMNTEAFF. The CDR3 DNA is TGTGCCAGCACCTTGGGACTGATGAACACTGAAGCTTTCTTT.

V is TRBV6-2 or TRBV6-3 and J is TRBJ2-1; 8 bases match TRBD1. Germline V CDR1 and CDR2: MNHEY, SVGEGT. The trim removed 0 bases at V and 10 bases at J, leaving 11 bases unmatched. The CDR3 runs 16 residues. CDR3 coding DNA: TGTGCCAGCAGTTACTCGACCGTAACAGGGGGTTGGGAGCAGTTCTTC. The encoded protein is CASSYSTVTGGWEQFF.

This clonotype was counted only a few times. This chain joins TRBV4-1 and TRBJ2-5, with 8 bases matching TRBD1. This CDR3 spans 20 amino acids. The V segment lost 0 bases and the J segment 2 bases; nucleotides outside the gene matches: 17. Looked up from germline, CDR1 is MGHRA and CDR2 is YSYEKL. The CDR3 sequence is CASSQDLAGQEFYEQETQYF. DNA of the CDR3: TGCGCCAGCAGCCAAGATCTTGCGGGACAGGAGTTCTATGAACAAGAGACCCAGTACTTC.

The CDR3: CASSLAADRGFNTEAFF. DNA for the CDR3: TGTGCCAGCAGTCTCGCAGCGGACAGGGGATTTAACACTGAAGCTTTCTTT. This chain connects TRBV6-5 to TRBJ1-1, with TRBD1 matching 9 bases. Germline trimming cut 5 bases from V and 2 bases from J; bases unmatched to any gene: 12. Germline CDR1 MNHEY, CDR2 SVGAGI. CDR3 size: 17 residues.

Here the CDR3 reads CASSVGGGPSGLYF. For the CDR3, the DNA is TGTGCCAGCAGCGTAGGAGGGGGCCCTAGTGGTCTGTACTTC. This chain connects TRBV9 to TRBJ2-7; 7 bases fit TRBD1. J lost 12 bases, V lost 0 bases, and 12 bases had no gene match. The germline CDR1 and CDR2 sequences are SGDLS and YYNGEE. The CDR3 loop spans 14 amino acids.

The chain is built from TRBV7-8 and TRBJ1-4; the D gene is possibly TRBD1 (6 bases). Germline V CDR1 and CDR2: SGHVS, FQNEAQ. The V and J ends lost 7 bases and 5 bases respectively, with 20 bases between them. This CDR3 has 16 amino acids. For the CDR3, the DNA is TGTGCCAGCACCGAATCCCGGGGGGCCACAAATGAAAAACTGTTTTTT. It encodes CASTESRGATNEKLFF. Complete variable domain (other parts from reference TRBV7-8 and TRBJ1-4): GAGVSQSPRYKVAKRGQDVALRCDPISGHVSLFWYQQALGQGPEFLTYFQNEAQLDKSGLPSDRFFAERPEGSVSTLKIQRTQQEDSAVYLCASTESRGATNEKLFFGSGTQLSVL.

Ten or more counts support this clonotype. The genes are TRBV14 and TRBJ2-5, with TRBD1 identical over 7 bases. Germline V gives CDR1 SGHDN, CDR2 FVKESK. The CDR3 covers 14 residues. Unmatched junction bases numbered 1, after V lost 1 base and J lost 2 bases. In DNA form, the CDR3 reads TGTGCCAGCAGCCAAGGGGGACAGCAAGAGACCCAGTACTTC. Its protein is CASSQGGQQETQYF.

The chain uses TRBV29-1 and TRBJ2-7, with TRBD1 matching 9 bases. Unmatched junction bases numbered 3, after V lost 4 bases and J lost 2 bases. Germline V gene sequence: CDR1 SQVTM, CDR2 ANQGSEA. The CDR3 length is 13 residues. CDR3 amino acids: CSVVTGGAYEQYF. In DNA, the CDR3 is TGCAGCGTTGTGACAGGGGGAGCCTACGAGCAGTACTTC.